A single sample is the source of the 24 T cell receptor beta chains below, sequenced in a study of T cells in Graves' hyperthyroidism and ophthalmopathy. RNA transcripts yielded amplified TCR beta CDR3 regions. HTBI primers were used for first-round RT-PCR of the TCR CDR3. MiXCR, applied by TCRdb to the multiplex PCR reads, yields one record per CDR3 protein. The repertoire holds fewer than 350,000 distinct CDR3 sequences, 15% to 20% seen once, with 15% to 19% in the top ten. Sequenced input: blood. The receptors shown here come from a middle-aged woman with Graves' ophthalmopathy.

This clonotype came up many times. The chain links TRBV6-2 or TRBV6-3 to TRBJ2-5; 12 positions match TRBD2. Trimming at V came to 0 bases and at J to 4 bases, leaving 15 bases not matched to a gene. Germline assignment: CDR1 MNHEY and CDR2 SVGEGT. There are 20 residues in the CDR3. This CDR3 reads CASSYSNQPGLAGWRETQYF. The CDR3 DNA sequence: TGTGCCAGCAGTTACTCAAACCAGCCGGGACTAGCGGGTTGGAGAGAGACCCAGTACTTC.

This clonotype was counted many times. Written as DNA, the CDR3 is TGTGCCAGCAGCCGATCCGGGACCTTGGATGAAGCTTTCTTT. This codes for CASSRSGTLDEAFF. The rearrangement uses TRBV14 and TRBJ1-1, with TRBD1 as a possible D gene (5 bases). The CDR3 has 14 amino acids. V dropped 4 bases and J dropped 7 bases, with 16 bases sitting between them. CDR1 SGHDN and CDR2 FVKESK come from the germline V gene.

This clonotype was observed many times. This chain links TRBV7-2 with TRBJ2-7, with D tentatively TRBD2 (5 bases). The CDR3 consists of 14 residues. Germline V gives CDR1 SGHTA, CDR2 FQGNSA. V shed 2 bases and J shed 2 bases, with 10 bases lying between them. The CDR3 nucleotides are TGTGCCAGCAGCTTACGGGGTAGGCCCTACGAGCAGTACTTC. This gives the protein CASSLRGRPYEQYF. The complete variable domain, with remaining parts taken from reference TRBV7-2 and TRBJ2-7, reads GAGVSQSPSNKVTEKGKDVELRCDPISGHTALYWYRQSLGQGLEFLIYFQGNSAPDKSGLPSDRFSAERTGGSVSTLTIQRTQQEDSAVYLCASSLRGRPYEQYFGPGTRLTVT.

This chain joins TRBV6-1 and TRBJ2-7, with D possibly being TRBD1 (5 bases). With 6 bases removed from V and 3 bases from J, the gap between germline ends came to 18 bases. Germline CDR1 and CDR2: MNHNS and SASEGT. The CDR3 is 15 residues long. The CDR3 region has the DNA TGTGCCAGCAGGGTCGCCCAGGGTAGCCTCTACGAGCAGTACTTC. Protein sequence: CASRVAQGSLYEQYF.

In its sample, this clonotype was seen many times. The chain carries TRBV3-1 and TRBJ2-7, with 11 bases matching TRBD2. The CDR3 covers 16 residues. After removal of 0 bases from V and 6 bases from J, the junction contained 7 bases not matched to a gene. In germline, CDR1 is LGHDT, CDR2 YNNKEL (reference sequence). In nucleotides, the CDR3 is TGTGCCAGCAGCCAAGATCTACTAGCGGGAGTGTCCGAGCAGTACTTC. Protein sequence: CASSQDLLAGVSEQYF.

At least ten counts were recorded for this clonotype. The rearrangement links TRBV9 to TRBJ2-2; D gene unclear. In germline, CDR1 is SGDLS, CDR2 YYNGEE. Deletions cut 0 bases from V and 3 bases from J, with 6 bases between. The length of the CDR3 is 14 residues. CDR3 sequence reads: CASSVGPYTGELFF. The CDR3 nucleotides are TGTGCCAGCAGCGTAGGCCCTTACACCGGGGAGCTGTTTTTT.

This clonotype was counted ten times or more. J is TRBJ1-6 and V is TRBV30; no reliable D call. Trimming took 0 bases from V and 6 from J, leaving 9 bases between them. The CDR3 sequence is 14 residues long. Germline CDR1 reads GTSNPN; CDR2 reads SVGIG (reference sequence). CDR3 nucleotide sequence: TGTGCCTGGAGTGTTGGCGTCAGTAATTCACCCCTCCACTTT. Translation: CAWSVGVSNSPLHF.

This clonotype was detected ten times or more. The chain recombines TRBV20-1 with TRBJ2-2; no reliable D call. Germline loops: CDR1 DFQATT, CDR2 SNEGSKA (reference sequence). Trimming stripped 3 bases from V and 1 base from J, with 15 bases between. CDR3 length: 16 amino acids. The CDR3 reads CSASHGLIKNTGELFF. In DNA form, the CDR3 reads TGCAGTGCTAGCCATGGGTTAATTAAGAACACCGGGGAGCTGTTTTTT.

This clonotype was counted many times. This CDR3 reads CASSLDLLPQHF. DNA for the CDR3: TGTGCCAGCAGCTTAGACCTTTTGCCCCAGCATTTT. The chain recombines TRBV7-9 with TRBJ1-5, with D hard to call. Trimming removed 1 base at V and 9 bases at J, with 7 bases between. The CDR3 is 12 residues long. Germline values: CDR1 SEHNR, CDR2 FQNEAQ (reference sequence).

In this sample, this clonotype turned up a few times. The CDR3 coding sequence is TGCAGCGTTGAAGGTGGGGACGCCTATGGCTACACCTTC. Its protein is CSVEGGDAYGYTF. J is TRBJ1-2 and V is TRBV29-1; D is perhaps TRBD1 (5 bases). The V and J ends lost 1 base and 4 bases respectively, with 10 bases between them. CDR1 and CDR2 from the germline V gene are SQVTM and ANQGSEA. The CDR3 consists of 13 residues.

This clonotype was observed many times. The chain has TRBV7-9 and TRBJ2-7; D is unresolved. The CDR3 extends over 14 amino acids. Germline V CDR1 and CDR2: SEHNR, FQNEAQ (reference sequence). Trimming stripped 5 bases from V and 2 bases from J, with 13 bases between. The CDR3 sequence is CASSRTRNPYEQYF. The DNA for the CDR3 is TGTGCCAGCAGCCGTACACGAAACCCCTACGAGCAGTACTTC.

This clonotype has a count of ten or more. The chain recombines TRBV20-1 with TRBJ2-5; 13 bases map to TRBD2. V gave up 8 bases and J gave up 0 bases; unmatched junction bases: 12. Germline V gives CDR1 DFQATT, CDR2 SNEGSKA (reference sequence). CDR3 length: 17 residues. CDR3 in DNA: TGCAGTTGGAACCGCGGACTAGCGGGAGAGTACCAAGAGACCCAGTACTTC. Translating gives CSWNRGLAGEYQETQYF.

This clonotype was detected many times. The V and J genes are TRBV19 and TRBJ1-5; 7 nucleotides line up with TRBD1. Per germline, CDR1 LNHDA and CDR2 SQIVND (reference sequence). V was pared by 6 bases and J by 4 bases, with 9 bases of the junction left unmatched. This CDR3 is 15 amino acids long. In nucleotides, the CDR3 is TGTGCCAGTAGCAAGCGCACAGGGGAGAATCAGCCCCAGCATTTT. The encoded protein is CASSKRTGENQPQHF.

The chain couples TRBV6-1 to TRBJ1-1; D may be TRBD1 (5 bases). This CDR3 has 16 residues. The V end was cut by 6 bases, the J end by 2 bases, with 19 bases between. The germline CDR1 and CDR2 sequences are MNHNS and SASEGT. Written as DNA, the CDR3 is TGTGCCAGCAGGAACCCGCCGGGGACGGTAAACACTGAAGCTTTCTTT. It translates to CASRNPPGTVNTEAFF.

The sample holds many counts of this clonotype. The V gene is TRBV7-6, the J gene TRBJ2-7; TRBD2 aligns across 7 bases. The CDR3 sequence is 15 residues long. CDR1 is SGHVS and CDR2 is FNYEAQ in the germline V gene. J lost 6 bases, V lost 1 base, and 9 bases had no gene match. The CDR3 loop is CASSLGGTKKTEQYF. The CDR3 DNA follows: TGTGCCAGCAGCTTAGGCGGGACTAAAAAGACCGAGCAGTACTTC.

CDR3 bases: TGTGCCATCAGTTCCGGGACCGAGGACAATCAGCCCCAGCATTTT. Protein sequence: CAISSGTEDNQPQHF. This sequence joins TRBV10-3 and TRBJ1-5; D is perhaps TRBD1 (5 bases). The CDR3 extends over 15 amino acids. V lost 5 bases to trimming and J lost 3 bases, with 14 bases between them. Germline-derived CDR1 and CDR2 are ENHRY and SYGVKD.

Ten or more counts support this clonotype. The genes are TRBV6-2 or TRBV6-3 and TRBJ2-2, with D perhaps given as TRBD1 or TRBD2 (6 bases each). Germline V gene data show CDR1 as MNHEY and CDR2 as SVGEGT. Deletions cut 6 bases from V and 1 base from J, with 12 bases between. CDR3 length: 15 amino acids. CDR3 residues: CASSRGTQNTGELFF. In nucleotides, the CDR3 is TGTGCCAGCAGCCGCGGGACACAGAACACCGGGGAGCTGTTTTTT.

This clonotype was picked up many times. This chain connects TRBV6-5 to TRBJ2-7; possibly TRBD1 for D (6 bases). Germline V gene data show CDR1 as MNHEY and CDR2 as SVGAGI. V was pared by 0 bases and J by 5 bases, with 14 bases between. The CDR3 contains 15 residues. The CDR3 bases are TGTGCCAGCAGTTACTCGAGGCGCAGGGGCGACGAGCAGTACTTC. Translating it yields CASSYSRRRGDEQYF.

In this sample, this clonotype turned up many times. The chain has TRBV27 and TRBJ1-2, with TRBD1 as a possible D gene (5 bases). This CDR3 region has 14 residues. The ends were cut back, 5 bases at V and 4 bases at J, with 14 bases in the middle. Germline V lookup: CDR1 MNHEY, CDR2 SMNVEV (reference sequence). CDR3 loop: CASSNGTLLYGYTF. In DNA, the CDR3 is TGTGCCAGCAGTAATGGGACGCTACTCTATGGCTACACCTTC.

Many counts were recorded for this clonotype. The chain couples TRBV29-1 to TRBJ2-2, with D uncertain. V was clipped by 6 bases and J by 0 bases, with 8 bases between them. This CDR3 region has 13 residues. Looked up from germline, CDR1 is SQVTM and CDR2 is ANQGSEA. DNA of the CDR3: TGCAGCGTGGGTCATTCGAACACCGGGGAGCTGTTTTTT. Translated, it gives CSVGHSNTGELFF.

This clonotype has more than one count but fewer than ten. This chain links TRBV6-1 with TRBJ1-2; D unresolved. The CDR3 length is 14 residues. The germline gives CDR1 MNHNS, CDR2 SASEGT. The germline V and J ends were trimmed by 7 bases and 1 base, with 13 bases remaining between them. The CDR3 bases are TGTGCCAGCACCCAAGTGGGGATTAACTATGGCTACACCTTC. This encodes CASTQVGINYGYTF.

This clonotype was seen many times. The chain carries TRBV5-1 and TRBJ1-1; D not certain. This CDR3 has 15 amino acids. Germline loops: CDR1 SGHRS, CDR2 YFSETQ. Trimming stripped 0 bases from V and 0 bases from J, with 9 bases between. In DNA, the CDR3 is TGCGCCAGCAGCTTGGAGGTGGGGTTGAACACTGAAGCTTTCTTT. It codes for CASSLEVGLNTEAFF.

This clonotype was recorded at least ten times. The chain carries TRBV12-3 or TRBV12-4 and TRBJ1-2; 9 nucleotides align to TRBD1. This CDR3 contains 17 residues. The V and J ends lost 4 bases and 0 bases, in that order; junction bases with no gene match: 9. The CDR3 DNA follows: TGTGCCAGCAGTTACCGGGACAGGGTCGAAGCTAACTATGGCTACACCTTC. This gives the protein CASSYRDRVEANYGYTF.

This clonotype was found many times. V gene TRBV19 combines with J gene TRBJ1-5; weak D call: TRBD1 (6 bases). The length of the CDR3 is 16 residues. Germline-derived CDR1 and CDR2 are LNHDA and SQIVND (reference sequence). V lost 4 bases to trimming and J lost 4 bases, with 17 bases between them. CDR3 region: CASSTTGARGNQPQHF. The CDR3 bases are TGTGCCAGTAGTACCACCGGGGCCAGGGGTAATCAGCCCCAGCATTTT.